These 20 T cell receptor beta chains were all obtained from the same sample, sequenced in a study of cytomegalovirus exposure and HLA in healthy donors. Vbeta (60) and Jbeta (13) primers were used in the PCR. Clones were read by immunoSEQ multiplex PCR, and TCRdb kept only the in-frame ones, dropping some. The table records 95,000 to 150,000 clones, 77% of them present only once. Sequenced: PBMCs. All receptors come from a human donor in good health.

V and J are TRBV19 and TRBJ2-7; 10 bases map to TRBD2. Germline V gives CDR1 LNHDA, CDR2 SQIVND (reference sequence). Germline trimming cut 6 bases from V and 1 base from J; bases unmatched to any gene: 6. This CDR3 contains 15 residues. CDR3 amino acids: CASRVTSGPSYEQYF. CDR3 nucleotides: TGTGCCAGTAGGGTGACTAGCGGGCCTTCCTACGAGCAGTACTTC. The full variable domain, completed using reference TRBV19 and TRBJ2-7, is DGGITQSPKYLFRKEGQNVTLSCEQNLNHDAMYWYRQDPGQGLRLIYYSQIVNDFQKGDIAEGYSVSREKKESFPLTVTSAQKNPTAFYLCASRVTSGPSYEQYFGPGTRLTVT.

This rearrangement joins TRBV28 to TRBJ1-2; 7 bases align to TRBD1. Germline values: CDR1 MDHEN, CDR2 SYDVKM. Germline trimming cut 3 bases from V and 4 bases from J; bases unmatched to any gene: 5. The CDR3 loop spans 14 amino acids. CDR3 DNA: TGTGCCAGCAGTTTTCAGGGGGTTGGCTATGGCTACACCTTC. It specifies CASSFQGVGYGYTF.

This chain connects TRBV19 to TRBJ1-4; 7 nucleotides match TRBD1. CDR1 is LNHDA, CDR2 SQIVND, per germline (reference sequence). Germline trimming cut 5 bases from V and 6 bases from J; bases unmatched to any gene: 9. CDR3 length: 15 residues. The CDR3 coding sequence is TGTGCCAGTAGTCCTAGACAGGGCCTTGATGAAAAACTGTTTTTT. Translated: CASSPRQGLDEKLFF. Together with reference TRBV19 and TRBJ1-4, the CDR3 gives the full variable domain: DGGITQSPKYLFRKEGQNVTLSCEQNLNHDAMYWYRQDPGQGLRLIYYSQIVNDFQKGDIAEGYSVSREKKESFPLTVTSAQKNPTAFYLCASSPRQGLDEKLFFGSGTQLSVL.

The chain links TRBV18 to TRBJ1-5, with D tentatively TRBD1 (6 bases). The V end lost 5 bases, the J end lost 6 bases, and 11 bases lay between the germline ends. The CDR3 is made up of 13 amino acids. Germline loops: CDR1 KGHSH, CDR2 LQKENI. The DNA of the CDR3 is TGTGCCAGCTCATCAGGGGAGGGTCAGCCCCAGCATTTT. This translates into CASSSGEGQPQHF.

V usage is TRBV7-8 and J usage is TRBJ2-5, with D unresolved. CDR3 length equals 17 residues. Germline V gives CDR1 SGHVS, CDR2 FQNEAQ. V was clipped by 3 bases and J by 4 bases, with 21 bases between them. The CDR3 DNA reads TGTGCCAGCAGCTTGGGTTTTGAGGCAACAACGTTAGAGACCCAGTACTTC. This encodes CASSLGFEATTLETQYF.

CDR3 in amino acids: CAWSPGVSTDTQYF. CDR3 DNA sequence: TGTGCCTGGAGCCCAGGGGTTAGCACAGATACGCAGTATTTT. The chain has TRBV30 and TRBJ2-3, with D maybe TRBD1 (6 bases). CDR3 length: 14 amino acids. V dropped 3 bases and J dropped 0 bases, with 10 bases sitting between them. Germline V gene sequence: CDR1 GTSNPN, CDR2 SVGIG (reference sequence).

The chain couples TRBV4-1 to TRBJ1-2; TRBD1 might be the D (5 bases). Germline CDR1 reads MGHRA; CDR2 reads YSYEKL. This CDR3 has 15 residues. V lost 1 base, J lost 8 bases, and 17 bases lay in between. The CDR3 DNA follows: TGCGCCAGCAGCCAAGGGGCAACCAGGGTAGAGGGCTACACCTTC. Encoded protein: CASSQGATRVEGYTF.

V gene TRBV10-3 combines with J gene TRBJ2-7, with 8 bases identical to TRBD2. Trimming took 0 bases from V and 3 from J; bases not matched to a gene: 7. The CDR3 length is 16 residues. Germline values: CDR1 ENHRY, CDR2 SYGVKD. CDR3 in amino acids: CAISESELAERYEQYF. The CDR3 coding sequence is TGTGCCATCAGTGAGTCGGAACTAGCGGAACGCTACGAGCAGTACTTC.

The chain joins TRBV6-4 to TRBJ2-1; possibly TRBD2 for D (5 bases). Germline values: CDR1 MRHNA, CDR2 SNTAGT. The CDR3 is made up of 15 amino acids. The germline V and J ends were trimmed by 6 bases and 6 bases, with 18 bases remaining between them. The CDR3 is CASRDPLRGINEQFF. The CDR3 coding sequence is TGTGCCAGCAGGGACCCCCTTAGAGGGATCAATGAGCAGTTCTTC.

The rearrangement links TRBV20-1 to TRBJ1-1; 8 positions agree with TRBD1. CDR1 and CDR2 (germline): DFQATT, SNEGSKA (reference sequence). The CDR3 sequence is 11 residues long. As DNA, the CDR3 is TGCAGCGGACAGGGAAACACTGAAGCTTTCTTT. As protein: CSGQGNTEAFF.

The rearrangement joins TRBV9 to TRBJ1-2; no clear D. This CDR3 region has 12 residues. Germline V gene sequence: CDR1 SGDLS, CDR2 YYNGEE. The V and J ends lost 2 bases and 8 bases respectively, with 10 bases between them. The CDR3 loop is CASSVASGGYTF. For the CDR3, the DNA is TGTGCCAGCAGCGTTGCCAGCGGGGGCTACACCTTC.

This chain uses TRBV5-4 with TRBJ2-1; D possibly corresponds to TRBD2 (6 bases). The CDR3 consists of 15 residues. V lost 1 base and J 3 bases, leaving 11 bases between the germline ends. CDR1 is SGHNT, CDR2 YYREEE, per germline (reference sequence). The CDR3 DNA reads TGTGCCAGCAGCTTGATCGGGAGTCTCTACAATGAGCAGTTCTTC. Translated, it gives CASSLIGSLYNEQFF.

The CDR3 nucleotides read TGTGCCAGCAGTTACGGTCGGGTATCTGACACTGAAGCTTTCTTT. This translates into CASSYGRVSDTEAFF. The J gene is TRBJ1-1, the V gene TRBV6-6; D is unresolved. From germline, CDR1 is MNHNY and CDR2 SVGAGI (reference sequence). The CDR3 consists of 15 residues. Trimming removed 2 bases from V and 3 bases from J, with 13 bases in between.

J is TRBJ2-1 and V is TRBV13, with D tentatively TRBD2 (7 bases). CDR3 length: 18 residues. In germline, CDR1 is PRHDT, CDR2 FYEKMQ (reference sequence). Trimming pared 1 base from V and 9 bases from J, leaving 25 bases between. Here the CDR3 DNA reads TGTGCCAGCAGCTTAGACCCCGCAAGTGAGGGAGGGGGGAGTGAGCAGTTCTTC. Translation gives CASSLDPASEGGGSEQFF.

This clone occurred once. The gene calls are TRBV9 and TRBJ1-2, with D possibly TRBD1 on 5 matching bases. The CDR3 extends over 16 amino acids. Germline CDR1 SGDLS, CDR2 YYNGEE. V lost 4 bases and J 7 bases, leaving 23 bases between the germline ends. CDR3: CASSPRTSGGSGGYTF. In DNA form, the CDR3 reads TGTGCCAGCAGCCCCCGGACCTCGGGGGGTAGCGGTGGCTACACCTTC.

The V gene is TRBV2, the J gene TRBJ2-5; the match to TRBD2 covers 9 bases. Germline values: CDR1 SNHLY, CDR2 FYNNEI. Unmatched junction bases numbered 2, after V lost 2 bases and J lost 1 base. The CDR3 totals 15 residues. CDR3 DNA: TGTGCCAGCAGTGAACTAGCGGGAATCCAAGAGACCCAGTACTTC. The encoded protein is CASSELAGIQETQYF.

The chain links TRBV5-1 to TRBJ1-1; a possible D gene is TRBD1 (5 bases). The CDR3 has 14 residues. V shed 4 bases and J shed 4 bases, with 14 bases lying between them. Germline values: CDR1 SGHRS, CDR2 YFSETQ. In DNA form, the CDR3 reads TGCGCCAGCAGCGGGGGGGGTGTTGGCACTGAAGCTTTCTTT. Encoded protein: CASSGGGVGTEAFF.

The genes are TRBV28 and TRBJ2-1; the D gene is possibly TRBD2 (6 bases). V was clipped by 4 bases and J by 10 bases, with 29 bases between them. The V gene's germline CDR1 is MDHEN and CDR2 SYDVKM. This CDR3 contains 18 residues. CDR3 DNA sequence: TGTGCCAGCAGTTCGTCGGAGGGCTACAATTTATTTCGGGGCGAGCAGTTCTTC. Translated: CASSSSEGYNLFRGEQFF.

This chain links TRBV6-6 with TRBJ2-5; possible D gene TRBD2, 5 bases. Looked up from germline, CDR1 is MNHNY and CDR2 is SVGAGI (reference sequence). The CDR3 contains 16 residues. Deletions cut 4 bases from V and 5 bases from J, with 20 bases between. DNA for the CDR3: TGTGCCAGCAGTTTACTCTTGCCGGGAAACCTGGAGACCCAGTACTTC. Amino acid sequence: CASSLLLPGNLETQYF.

This chain links TRBV6-6 with TRBJ2-7, with TRBD1 as a possible D gene (6 bases). In germline, CDR1 is MNHNY, CDR2 SVGAGI (reference sequence). V was pared by 7 bases and J by 6 bases, with 10 bases between. The CDR3 consists of 11 residues. This CDR3 is CASTGVGEQYF. The CDR3 nucleotides are TGTGCCAGCACAGGGGTTGGCGAGCAGTACTTC.